Shown below are 11 T cell receptor beta chains from a single sample sequenced in a study of shared T cell receptors in the human thymus (dated by TCRdb to the early 2020s). Libraries were built with the immunoSEQ multiplex PCR assay. TCRdb provides this immuneACCESS table in a form limited to in-frame rearrangements. Some clones are lacking; in checked studies, under half of them reflect an unresolved V gene, and why the rest are absent is not known. In this sample the table shows more than 550,000 clones, 87% of which occur a single time. The leading ten clones occupy 0.0094% of the sample. This sample also appeared in a second study, on human thymus T cells.

Material: thymocytes. These receptors all stem from a boy under three years old with a congenital heart defect. Donor details come from another sample of the same person, matched by shared clones.

The chain links TRBV4-1 to TRBJ2-7; no clear D. The CDR3 sequence is 15 residues long. The V end was cut by 1 base, the J end by 3 bases, with 13 bases between. Germline loops: CDR1 MGHRA, CDR2 YSYEKL. As DNA, the CDR3 is TGCGCCAGCAGCCAAGGACCTGACAAACGCTACGAGCAGTACTTC. Encoded protein: CASSQGPDKRYEQYF.

The chain links TRBV7-9 to TRBJ2-1; the D gene is possibly TRBD2 (5 bases). Germline V gene data show CDR1 as SEHNR and CDR2 as FQNEAQ (reference sequence). The germline V and J ends were trimmed by 3 bases and 0 bases, with 18 bases remaining between them. The CDR3 contains 18 residues. DNA for the CDR3: TGTGCCAGCAGCTTTAAGTCGAAGGGAGAAGCCTCCTACAATGAGCAGTTCTTC. The encoded protein is CASSFKSKGEASYNEQFF. Full variable domain (missing parts from reference TRBV7-9 and TRBJ2-1): DTGVSQNPRHKITKRGQNVTFRCDPISEHNRLYWYRQTLGQGPEFLTYFQNEAQLEKSRLLSDRFSAERPKGSFSTLEIQRTEQGDSAMYLCASSFKSKGEASYNEQFFGPGTRLTVL.

The gene calls are TRBV18 and TRBJ2-7, with a possible D match to TRBD1 (5 bases). The CDR3 covers 14 residues. V lost 2 bases to trimming and J lost 0 bases, with 8 bases between them. The germline V gene has CDR1 KGHSH and CDR2 LQKENI. The CDR3 bases are TGTGCCAGCTCACCAAAGGACAACTCCTACGAGCAGTACTTC. Its protein product is CASSPKDNSYEQYF.

The count of this clone is one. The chain employs TRBV7-9 and TRBJ2-5; D remains ambiguous. Trimming took off 1 base at V and 7 bases at J, with 10 bases between the two ends. CDR1 and CDR2 from the germline V gene are SEHNR and FQNEAQ (reference sequence). The CDR3 runs to 13 residues. CDR3 amino acids: CASSLVFGRTQYF. The CDR3 DNA follows: TGTGCCAGCAGCTTAGTCTTCGGTCGGACCCAGTACTTC. Full variable domain (rest looked up from reference TRBV7-9 and TRBJ2-5): DTGVSQNPRHKITKRGQNVTFRCDPISEHNRLYWYRQTLGQGPEFLTYFQNEAQLEKSRLLSDRFSAERPKGSFSTLEIQRTEQGDSAMYLCASSLVFGRTQYFGPGTRLLVL.

J is TRBJ2-3 and V is TRBV29-1, with D unresolved. Germline V gene data show CDR1 as SQVTM and CDR2 as ANQGSEA. The CDR3 has 13 residues. Trimming stripped 0 bases from V and 2 bases from J, with 6 bases between. The CDR3 loop is CSVEDLATDTQYF. CDR3 DNA sequence: TGCAGCGTTGAAGATCTGGCCACAGATACGCAGTATTTT.

The rearrangement uses TRBV30 and TRBJ2-1; 9 nucleotides match TRBD1. Trimming cost V 3 bases and J 2 bases; bases outside gene matches: 8. CDR3 length: 16 residues. Germline V CDR1 and CDR2: GTSNPN, SVGIG (reference sequence). The CDR3 reads CAWRATHRGPYNEQFF. DNA of the CDR3: TGTGCCTGGAGGGCAACCCACAGGGGGCCCTACAATGAGCAGTTCTTC.

This chain joins TRBV11-2 and TRBJ2-7, with 9 bases lining up with TRBD2. Germline V gene lookup returns CDR1 SGHAT and CDR2 FQNNGV. This CDR3 region has 15 residues. V was clipped by 1 base and J by 2 bases; unmatched bases: 3. CDR3 loop: CASSLALAGPYEQYF. CDR3 bases: TGTGCCAGCAGCTTAGCACTAGCGGGCCCCTACGAGCAGTACTTC.

This clone appeared a single time. The chain has TRBV2 and TRBJ2-5, with 14 bases that match TRBD2. With V trimmed by 3 bases and J by 5 bases, 8 bases remained unmatched. CDR1 and CDR2 from the germline V gene are SNHLY and FYNNEI. This CDR3 region has 17 residues. In DNA form, the CDR3 reads TGTGCCAGCAGTGACTTGGGACTAGCGGGGGACCGTGAGACCCAGTACTTC. Translated: CASSDLGLAGDRETQYF.

The chain is built from TRBV9 and TRBJ2-7; D perhaps matches TRBD2 (7 bases). This CDR3 spans 15 amino acids. V lost 0 bases to trimming and J lost 3 bases, with 13 bases between them. CDR1 SGDLS and CDR2 YYNGEE come from the germline V gene. CDR3 DNA: TGTGCCAGCAGCGTAGAGGAGGGAGGGGGCTACGAGCAGTACTTC. It encodes CASSVEEGGGYEQYF.

The chain carries TRBV5-4 and TRBJ2-7; D is perhaps TRBD2 (6 bases). Germline CDR1 and CDR2: SGHNT and YYREEE (reference sequence). The CDR3 is 17 residues long. V was clipped by 4 bases and J by 2 bases, with 22 bases between them. Here the CDR3 reads CASSAWGSGLKPYEQYF. For the CDR3, the DNA is TGTGCCAGCAGCGCATGGGGTTCGGGACTCAAACCCTACGAGCAGTACTTC.

V usage is TRBV28 and J usage is TRBJ2-7; possibly TRBD2 for D (6 bases). Germline V gene lookup returns CDR1 MDHEN and CDR2 SYDVKM. This CDR3 has 15 amino acids. Trimming stripped 3 bases from V and 4 bases from J, with 16 bases between. The CDR3 region has the DNA TGTGCCAGCAGTTTCTTAATATCGCGGGGTTACGAGCAGTACTTC. It codes for CASSFLISRGYEQYF.